This TCR beta chain emerged from a study of blood T cell repertoires in COVID-19. Study in general: From the United States, Italy and Spain came samples of acute and convalescent COVID-19.

Using immunoSEQ multiplex PCR, the repertoire was profiled, and TCRdb retains in-frame clones only, with some absent. The sample consists of roughly 190,000 clones, 88% of them appearing once. The CDR3 runs 16 residues. The germline V and J ends were trimmed by 1 base and 8 bases, with 18 bases remaining between them. Looked up from germline, CDR1 is MGHRA and CDR2 is YSYEKL. This TCR derives from a woman aged 40 to 50 who had recovered from COVID-19. Sequencing used peripheral blood. This chain joins TRBV4-1 and TRBJ2-1, with unresolved D. The DNA of the CDR3 is TGCGCCAGCAGCCAAGCGTCAGCGCGATCGAGTCATGAGCAGTTCTTC. Amino acids: CASSQASARSSHEQFF.